Each of the 17 T cell receptor beta chains below was sequenced from the same sample in a study of T cell changes during pregnancy in multiple sclerosis (dated by TCRdb to the late 2010s). The library was produced with the immunoSEQ multiplex PCR assay. TCRdb obtained this table from immuneACCESS and retained in-frame rearrangements with V and J assigned. These tables miss some clones; where compared with another copy, unresolved V genes account for less than half of the shortfall, and the remainder is unexplained. The sample table contains roughly 35,000 clones; only one count was recorded for roughly 88% of them. The ten largest clones add up to around 1.2% of the sample. The specimen was CD4+ T cells from peripheral blood mononuclear cells, collected before pregnancy. The receptors originated from a female donor with multiple sclerosis, enrolled in a pregnancy study.

The chain recombines TRBV6-6 with TRBJ2-7, with TRBD1 as a possible D gene (6 bases). The CDR3 extends over 15 amino acids. Germline V gene data show CDR1 as MNHNY and CDR2 as SVGAGI (reference sequence). Trimming took off 6 bases at V and 0 bases at J, with 15 bases between the two ends. In nucleotides, the CDR3 is TGTGCCAGCAGAGTCGGACAGATGAGCTCCTACGAGCAGTACTTC. Its protein is CASRVGQMSSYEQYF.

The V call is TRBV10-3, the J call TRBJ2-5, with TRBD2 as a possible D gene (6 bases). This CDR3 region has 14 residues. With 3 bases removed from V and 3 bases from J, the gap between germline ends came to 11 bases. Germline V CDR1 and CDR2: ENHRY, SYGVKD. In nucleotides, the CDR3 is TGTGCCATCAGTGACCCGGGCGGGAAAGAGACCCAGTACTTC. Its translation is CAISDPGGKETQYF.

Worth noting for this clone: The same CDR3 arises from other DNA sequences in this sample as well. This chain links TRBV6-5 with TRBJ1-5; 7 positions match TRBD1. Germline loops: CDR1 MNHEY, CDR2 SVGAGI. The CDR3 is 15 residues long. The junction had 10 bases not matched to a gene; V was cut back by 4 bases and J by 7 bases. The CDR3 loop is CASSSTTGVDQPQHF. For the CDR3, the DNA is TGTGCCAGCAGTTCCACAACAGGGGTTGACCAGCCCCAGCATTTT.

V usage is TRBV9 and J usage is TRBJ2-1; 8 bases match TRBD2. Germline V gene data show CDR1 as SGDLS and CDR2 as YYNGEE. This CDR3 comprises 15 residues. V trimming: 3 bases; J trimming: 0 bases; junction bases outside the gene matches: 2. CDR3 sequence reads: CASSGSGSSYNEQFF. CDR3 sequence (DNA): TGTGCCAGCAGCGGAAGCGGGAGCTCCTACAATGAGCAGTTCTTC. Based on the CDR3 plus reference TRBV9 and TRBJ2-1, the full variable domain is DSGVTQTPKHLITATGQRVTLRCSPRSGDLSVYWYQQSLDQGLQFLIQYYNGEERAKGNILERFSAQQFPDLHSELNLSSLELGDSALYFCASSGSGSSYNEQFFGPGTRLTVL.

V and J are TRBV11-2 and TRBJ2-1; weak D call: TRBD2 (6 bases). From germline, CDR1 is SGHAT and CDR2 FQNNGV. The CDR3 loop spans 13 amino acids. V lost 7 bases and J lost 4, with 11 bases in between. The CDR3: CASTRDLYNEQFF. CDR3 coding DNA: TGTGCCAGCACTCGGGACTTGTACAATGAGCAGTTCTTC.

The V gene is TRBV7-2, the J gene TRBJ1-5; 7 bases line up with TRBD1. The CDR3 runs to 15 residues. Trimming took 8 bases from V and 3 from J; bases not matched to a gene: 10. Germline V gene data show CDR1 as SGHTA and CDR2 as FQGNSA. CDR3 protein: CASSLSDRHNQPQHF. CDR3 sequence (DNA): TGTGCCAGCTCCTTGTCGGACAGGCACAATCAGCCCCAGCATTTT.

The chain uses TRBV2 and TRBJ1-1; no definite D call. V was pared by 2 bases and J by 1 base, with 8 bases between. The CDR3 has 14 residues. CDR1 SNHLY and CDR2 FYNNEI come from the germline V gene. Here the CDR3 reads CASSEQVQNTEAFF. The CDR3 region has the DNA TGTGCCAGCAGTGAACAGGTACAGAACACTGAAGCTTTCTTT.

V is TRBV7-2 and J is TRBJ1-2; maybe TRBD1 (5 bases). Germline V gene data show CDR1 as SGHTA and CDR2 as FQGNSA. V dropped 5 bases and J dropped 8 bases, with 24 bases sitting between them. CDR3 length: 16 residues. This CDR3 reads CASSPISAGLISGYTF. The CDR3 DNA is TGTGCCAGCAGCCCCATCAGTGCGGGACTGATCTCCGGCTACACCTTC.

V gene TRBV7-9 combines with J gene TRBJ2-1, with 9 bases that match TRBD2. V trimming: 4 bases; J trimming: 7 bases; junction bases outside the gene matches: 11. CDR1 SEHNR and CDR2 FQNEAQ come from the germline V gene (reference sequence). This CDR3 region has 16 residues. CDR3 in amino acids: CASSSRGGLAINEQFF. Here the CDR3 DNA reads TGTGCCAGCAGCTCGCGGGGGGGACTAGCTATTAATGAGCAGTTCTTC.

The J gene is TRBJ2-3, the V gene TRBV6-1, with D perhaps TRBD2 (6 bases). V dropped 3 bases and J dropped 2 bases, with 12 bases sitting between them. Germline CDR1 and CDR2: MNHNS and SASEGT. This CDR3 spans 15 amino acids. The DNA of the CDR3 is TGTGCCAGCAGTGATGCGGCGGGGCTCACAGATACGCAGTATTTT. Protein product: CASSDAAGLTDTQYF.

The rearrangement uses TRBV6-4 and TRBJ1-5; 7 bases agree with TRBD1. With 3 bases clipped from V and 5 bases from J, the junction kept 4 bases outside the gene matches. Germline V gene lookup returns CDR1 MRHNA and CDR2 SNTAGT. The CDR3 totals 14 residues. The DNA of the CDR3 is TGTGCCAGCAGTGAGACAGGGTTACATCAGCCCCAGCATTTT. It codes for CASSETGLHQPQHF.

The chain is built from TRBV6-1 and TRBJ2-1, with D tentatively TRBD2 (6 bases). The V end lost 6 bases, the J end lost 8 bases, and 11 bases lay between the germline ends. CDR3 length: 12 amino acids. Germline values: CDR1 MNHNS, CDR2 SASEGT. The CDR3 spells CASSPLAYEQFF. The CDR3 coding sequence is TGTGCCAGCAGCCCGCTAGCGTATGAGCAGTTCTTC.

The CDR3 nucleotides read TGTGCCAGTAGTATTCTTAATAGCAATCAGCCCCAGCATTTT. It codes for CASSILNSNQPQHF. This rearrangement joins TRBV19 to TRBJ1-5, with D unclear. The V and J ends lost 3 bases and 0 bases respectively, with 6 bases between them. Germline V gene data show CDR1 as LNHDA and CDR2 as SQIVND (reference sequence). The CDR3 consists of 14 residues.

A remark on this clone: Sequence at one end of the junction differs from germline and may be a read error. V gene TRBV7-7 combines with J gene TRBJ2-3; 7 nucleotides agree with TRBD2. Looked up from germline, CDR1 is SSHAT and CDR2 is FNYEAQ (reference sequence). This CDR3 spans 14 amino acids. CDR3: CASSLAGSADTQYF. The CDR3 nucleotides read TGTGCTAGCAGCTTAGCGGGCTCAGCAGATACGCAGTATTTT. Full variable domain (outside the CDR3, taken from reference TRBV7-7 and TRBJ2-3): GAGVSQSPRYKVTKRGQDVTLRCDPISSHATLYWYQQALGQGPEFLTYFNYEAQPDKSGLPSDRFSAERPEGSISTLTIQRTEQRDSAMYRCASSLAGSADTQYFGPGTRLTVL.

V is TRBV19 and J is TRBJ1-1; 7 bases align to TRBD1. The CDR3 is 14 amino acids. The ends lost 6 bases at V and 4 bases at J; junction bases unmatched: 8. Germline CDR1 and CDR2: LNHDA and SQIVND (reference sequence). The CDR3 spells CASSPTGVRTEAFF. In nucleotides, the CDR3 is TGTGCCAGTAGCCCAACAGGGGTTCGCACTGAAGCTTTCTTT. Supplemented by reference TRBV19 and TRBJ1-1, the full variable domain reads DGGITQSPKYLFRKEGQNVTLSCEQNLNHDAMYWYRQDPGQGLRLIYYSQIVNDFQKGDIAEGYSVSREKKESFPLTVTSAQKNPTAFYLCASSPTGVRTEAFFGQGTRLTVV.

The chain carries TRBV5-1 and TRBJ1-2; D is undetermined. This CDR3 is built from 14 residues. V lost 0 bases to trimming and J lost 5 bases, with 11 bases between them. CDR1 and CDR2 (germline): SGHRS, YFSETQ. The CDR3 here is CASSLAGGSYGYTF. The CDR3 DNA reads TGCGCCAGCAGCTTGGCTGGAGGATCGTATGGCTACACCTTC.

The chain couples TRBV5-6 to TRBJ1-1; 7 bases map to TRBD1. This CDR3 is 16 amino acids long. Germline CDR1 SGHDT, CDR2 YYEEEE. V lost 4 bases, J lost 5 bases, and 14 bases stayed unmatched. CDR3 nucleotides: TGTGCCAGCAGCCGTCGGACAGGCCGCCAGGGGACTGAAGCTTTCTTT. Protein sequence: CASSRRTGRQGTEAFF.